This entry features one T cell receptor beta chain sequence. The CDR3 loop spans 14 amino acids. V was trimmed by 3 bases and J by 1 base, leaving 10 bases between them. Germline V gene lookup returns CDR1 LNHDA and CDR2 SQIVND (reference sequence). TCRdb keeps only in-frame clones here, not all; method: immunoSEQ multiplex PCR. The repertoire holds 80,000 to 90,000 clones, about 91% seen once, with less than 6.5% in the top ten. This specimen belongs to a study of T cell responses to AZD1222 COVID-19 vaccine. This clonotype originated in an adult in good health. The chain carries TRBV19 and TRBJ2-7; D is possibly TRBD1 or TRBD2 (6 bases each). The sequenced sample was peripheral blood, obtained on day 0 of AZD1222 vaccination. CDR3 in DNA: TGTGCCAGTAGTATTAAGGGGGGATCCTACGAGCAGTACTTC. Protein: CASSIKGGSYEQYF. The full variable domain, completed using reference TRBV19 and TRBJ2-7, is DGGITQSPKYLFRKEGQNVTLSCEQNLNHDAMYWYRQDPGQGLRLIYYSQIVNDFQKGDIAEGYSVSREKKESFPLTVTSAQKNPTAFYLCASSIKGGSYEQYFGPGTRLTVT.